The clone carrying this T cell receptor (beta chain) appeared many times. Antigen specificity is unknown. This specimen belongs to a study of response to subunit inactivated influenza vaccine. This CDR3 is 14 amino acids long. In germline, CDR1 is SGHDT, CDR2 YYEEEE. The V gene end was trimmed by 4 bases and the J gene end by 2 bases; junction bases not matched to a gene: 2. TCRdb itself ran the RT-PCR reads through MiXCR, one entry per CDR3 protein. The sample has hundreds of thousands of distinct CDR3 sequences, 20% to 25% seen once. The study's findings and limits: Few additional T cells are recruited per seasonal influenza vaccination, authors suggested.

This sample comprised PBMCs from blood, obtained around 22 months after vaccination. The chain couples TRBV5-6 to TRBJ1-2; the match to TRBD1 covers 10 bases. This clonotype originated in a man between 50 and 69 years old who received an inactivated influenza vaccine. The CDR3 DNA follows: TGTGCCAGCAGCCCGGGACAGGGGAACTATGGCTACACCTTC. This encodes CASSPGQGNYGYTF. The complete variable domain, with remaining parts taken from reference TRBV5-6 and TRBJ1-2, reads DAGVTQSPTHLIKTRGQQVTLRCSPKSGHDTVSWYQQALGQGPQFIFQYYEEEERQRGNFPDRFSGHQFPNYSSELNVNALLLGDSALYLCASSPGQGNYGYTFGSGTRLTVV.